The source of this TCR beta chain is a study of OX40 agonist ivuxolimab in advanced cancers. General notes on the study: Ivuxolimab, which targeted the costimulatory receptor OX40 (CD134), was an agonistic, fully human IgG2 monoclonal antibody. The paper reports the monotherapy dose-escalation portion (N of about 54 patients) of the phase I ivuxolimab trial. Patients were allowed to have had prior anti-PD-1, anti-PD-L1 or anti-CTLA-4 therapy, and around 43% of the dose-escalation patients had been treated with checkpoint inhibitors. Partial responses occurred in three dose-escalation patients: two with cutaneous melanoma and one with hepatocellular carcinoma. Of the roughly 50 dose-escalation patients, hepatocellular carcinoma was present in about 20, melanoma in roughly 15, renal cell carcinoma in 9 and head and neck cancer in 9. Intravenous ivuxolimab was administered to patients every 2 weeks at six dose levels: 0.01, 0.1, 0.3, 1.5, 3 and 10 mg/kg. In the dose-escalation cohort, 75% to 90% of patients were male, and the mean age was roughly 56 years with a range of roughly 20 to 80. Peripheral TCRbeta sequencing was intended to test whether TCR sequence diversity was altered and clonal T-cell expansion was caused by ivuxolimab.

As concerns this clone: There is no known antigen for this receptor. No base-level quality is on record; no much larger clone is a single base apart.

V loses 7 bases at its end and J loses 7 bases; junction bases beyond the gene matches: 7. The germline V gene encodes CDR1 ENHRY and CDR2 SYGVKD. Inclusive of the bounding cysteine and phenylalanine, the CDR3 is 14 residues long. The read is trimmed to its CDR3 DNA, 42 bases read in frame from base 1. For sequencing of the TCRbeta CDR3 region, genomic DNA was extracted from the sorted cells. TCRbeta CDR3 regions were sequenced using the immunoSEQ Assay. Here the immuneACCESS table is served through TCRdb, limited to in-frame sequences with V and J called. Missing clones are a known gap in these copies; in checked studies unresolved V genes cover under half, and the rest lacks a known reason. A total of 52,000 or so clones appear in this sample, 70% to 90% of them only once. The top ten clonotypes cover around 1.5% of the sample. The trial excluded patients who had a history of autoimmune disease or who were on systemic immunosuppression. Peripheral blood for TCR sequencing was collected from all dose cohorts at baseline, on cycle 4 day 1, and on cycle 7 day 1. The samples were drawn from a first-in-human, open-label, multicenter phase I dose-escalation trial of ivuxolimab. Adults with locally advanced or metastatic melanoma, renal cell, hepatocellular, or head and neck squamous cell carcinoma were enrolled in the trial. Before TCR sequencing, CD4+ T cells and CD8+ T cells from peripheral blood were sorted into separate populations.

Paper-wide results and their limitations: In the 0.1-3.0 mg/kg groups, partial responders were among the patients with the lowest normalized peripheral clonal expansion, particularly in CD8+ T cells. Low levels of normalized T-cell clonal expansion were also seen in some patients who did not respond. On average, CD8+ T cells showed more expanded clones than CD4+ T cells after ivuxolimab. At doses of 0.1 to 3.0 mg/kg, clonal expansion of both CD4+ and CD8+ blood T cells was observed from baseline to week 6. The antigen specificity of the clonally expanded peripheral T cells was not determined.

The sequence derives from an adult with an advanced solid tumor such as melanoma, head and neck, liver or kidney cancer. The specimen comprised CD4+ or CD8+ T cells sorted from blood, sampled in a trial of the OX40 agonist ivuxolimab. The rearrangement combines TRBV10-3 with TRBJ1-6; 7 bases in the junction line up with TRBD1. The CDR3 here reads CAITPGGGNSPLHF. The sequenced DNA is TGTGCCATCACCCCAGGGGGGGGGAATTCACCCCTCCACTTT.